Included here is one TCR beta chain sequence, with context. The junction does not match germline at one end; this may be a read error. The data belong to a study of T-cell reconstitution after alpha-beta-depleted transplantation in children. CDR1 and CDR2 (germline): MNHEY, SVGAGI. This CDR3 has 18 amino acids. For TCRbeta, the library was prepared with unique molecular identifiers. MiXCR, applied by TCRdb to the PCR reads, yields one record per CDR3 protein. The table lists 440,000 or so distinct CDR3 sequences, 43% of them singletons. Sequenced material: PBMCs, taken before TCRalphabeta/CD19-depleted stem cell transplant. V is TRBV6-5 and J is TRBJ2-1; TRBD2 aligns across 7 bases. The TCR sequence derives from a girl under 10 years old with aplastic anemia, due to receive a stem cell transplant. The CDR3 spells CPSSYSPLGLNTYNEQFF. The CDR3 region has the DNA TGTCCCAGCAGTTACTCCCCGTTGGGACTAAATACCTACAATGAGCAGTTCTTC.